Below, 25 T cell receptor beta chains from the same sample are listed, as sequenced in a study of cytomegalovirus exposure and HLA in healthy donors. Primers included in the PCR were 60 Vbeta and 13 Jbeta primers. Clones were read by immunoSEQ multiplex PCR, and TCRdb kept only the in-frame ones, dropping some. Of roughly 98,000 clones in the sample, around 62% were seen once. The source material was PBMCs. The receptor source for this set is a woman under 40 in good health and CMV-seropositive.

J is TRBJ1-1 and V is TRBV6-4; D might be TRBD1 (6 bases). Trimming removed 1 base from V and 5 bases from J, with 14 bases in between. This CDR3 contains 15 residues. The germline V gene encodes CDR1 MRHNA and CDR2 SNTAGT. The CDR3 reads CASSDLNRVTTEAFF. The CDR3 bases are TGTGCCAGCAGTGACTTAAACAGGGTCACGACTGAAGCTTTCTTT.

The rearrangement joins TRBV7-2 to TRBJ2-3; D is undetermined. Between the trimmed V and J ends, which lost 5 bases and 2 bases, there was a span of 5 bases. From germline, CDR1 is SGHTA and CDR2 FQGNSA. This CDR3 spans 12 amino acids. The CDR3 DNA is TGTGCCAGCAGCGTCTACACAGATACGCAGTATTTT. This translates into CASSVYTDTQYF.

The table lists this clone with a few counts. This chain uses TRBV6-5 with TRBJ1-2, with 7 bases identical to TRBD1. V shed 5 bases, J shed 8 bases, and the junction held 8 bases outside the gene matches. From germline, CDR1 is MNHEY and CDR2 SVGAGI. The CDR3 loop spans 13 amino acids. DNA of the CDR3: TGTGCCAGCAGTAGGACAGGAGGTTACGGCTACACCTTC. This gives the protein CASSRTGGYGYTF.

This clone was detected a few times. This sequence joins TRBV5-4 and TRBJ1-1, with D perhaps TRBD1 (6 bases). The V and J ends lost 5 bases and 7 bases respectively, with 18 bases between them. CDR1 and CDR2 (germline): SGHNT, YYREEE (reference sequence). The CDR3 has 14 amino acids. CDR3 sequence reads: CASRLDDRNGEAFF. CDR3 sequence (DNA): TGTGCCAGCAGACTGGACGACAGGAACGGTGAAGCTTTCTTT.

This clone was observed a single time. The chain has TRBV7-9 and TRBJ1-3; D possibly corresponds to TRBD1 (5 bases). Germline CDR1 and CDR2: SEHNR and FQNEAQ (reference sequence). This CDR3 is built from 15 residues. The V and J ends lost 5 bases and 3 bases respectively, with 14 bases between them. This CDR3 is CASSKLGAYGNTIYF. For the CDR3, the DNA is TGTGCCAGCAGCAAATTAGGGGCTTATGGAAACACCATATATTTT.

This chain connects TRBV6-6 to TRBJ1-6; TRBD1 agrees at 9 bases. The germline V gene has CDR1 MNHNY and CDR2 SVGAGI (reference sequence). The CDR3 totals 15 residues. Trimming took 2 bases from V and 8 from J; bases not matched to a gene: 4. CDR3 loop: CASSYGWDRDSPLHF. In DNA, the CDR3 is TGTGCCAGCAGTTACGGCTGGGACAGGGATTCACCCCTCCACTTT.

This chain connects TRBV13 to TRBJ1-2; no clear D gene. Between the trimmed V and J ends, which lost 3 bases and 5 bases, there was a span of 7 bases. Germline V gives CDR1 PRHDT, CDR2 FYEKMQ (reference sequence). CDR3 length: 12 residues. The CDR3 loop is CASSFASYGYTF. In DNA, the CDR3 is TGTGCCAGCAGCTTTGCGTCGTATGGCTACACCTTC.

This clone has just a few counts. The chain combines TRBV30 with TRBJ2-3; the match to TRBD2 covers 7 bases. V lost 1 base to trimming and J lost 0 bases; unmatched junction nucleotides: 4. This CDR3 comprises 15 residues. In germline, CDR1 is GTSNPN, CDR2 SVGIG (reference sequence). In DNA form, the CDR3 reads TGTGCCTGGAGTGGGGGGGGTTCTAGCACAGATACGCAGTATTTT. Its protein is CAWSGGGSSTDTQYF.

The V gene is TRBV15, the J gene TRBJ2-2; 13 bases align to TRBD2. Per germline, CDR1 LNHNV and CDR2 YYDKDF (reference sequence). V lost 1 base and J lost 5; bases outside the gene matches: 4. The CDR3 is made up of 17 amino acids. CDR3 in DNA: TGTGCCACCAGCAGAGGTCCGGGACTAGCGGGGACCGGGGAGCTGTTTTTT. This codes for CATSRGPGLAGTGELFF.

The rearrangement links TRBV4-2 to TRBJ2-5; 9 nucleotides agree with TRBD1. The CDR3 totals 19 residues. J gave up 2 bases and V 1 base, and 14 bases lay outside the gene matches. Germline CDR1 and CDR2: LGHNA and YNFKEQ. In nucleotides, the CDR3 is TGTGCCAGCAGCCAAGGGCCCCGGGGACAGGGCCAGGGGCAAGAGACCCAGTACTTC. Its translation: CASSQGPRGQGQGQETQYF.

In nucleotides, the CDR3 is TGTGCCAGTAGTATAGAACAGGGGGCGATCGAGCAGTACTTC. Protein: CASSIEQGAIEQYF. This chain uses TRBV19 with TRBJ2-7; 9 bases are shared with TRBD1. Germline trimming cut 0 bases from V and 6 bases from J; bases unmatched to any gene: 3. CDR1 LNHDA and CDR2 SQIVND come from the germline V gene (reference sequence). The CDR3 has 14 amino acids.

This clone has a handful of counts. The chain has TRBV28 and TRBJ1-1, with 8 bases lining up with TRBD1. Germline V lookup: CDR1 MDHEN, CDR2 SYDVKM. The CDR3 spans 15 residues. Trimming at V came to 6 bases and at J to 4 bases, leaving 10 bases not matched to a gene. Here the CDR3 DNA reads TGTGCCAGCAGCCCCCAAGGACAGGGTGCCACTGAAGCTTTCTTT. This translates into CASSPQGQGATEAFF.

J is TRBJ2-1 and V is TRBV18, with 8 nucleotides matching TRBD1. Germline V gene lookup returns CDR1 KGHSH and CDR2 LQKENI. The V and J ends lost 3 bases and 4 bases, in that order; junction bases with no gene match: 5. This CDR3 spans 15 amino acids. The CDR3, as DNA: TGTGCCAGCTCACCCCGGACAGGGTTTTACAATGAGCAGTTCTTC. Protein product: CASSPRTGFYNEQFF.

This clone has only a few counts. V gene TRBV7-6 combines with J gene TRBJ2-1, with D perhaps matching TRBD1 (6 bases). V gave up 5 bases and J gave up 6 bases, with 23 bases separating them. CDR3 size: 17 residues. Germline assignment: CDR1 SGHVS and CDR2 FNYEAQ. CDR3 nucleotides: TGTGCCAGCAGCCAAGCGGCAGGGGCGTTTATCGCCAATGAGCAGTTCTTC. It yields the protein CASSQAAGAFIANEQFF.

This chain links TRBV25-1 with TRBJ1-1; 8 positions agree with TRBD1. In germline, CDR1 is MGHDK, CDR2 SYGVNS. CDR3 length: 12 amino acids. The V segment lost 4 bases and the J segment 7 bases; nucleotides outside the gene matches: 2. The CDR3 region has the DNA TGTGCCAGCAGTGCACAGGGGGGTGAAGCTTTCTTT. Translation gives CASSAQGGEAFF.

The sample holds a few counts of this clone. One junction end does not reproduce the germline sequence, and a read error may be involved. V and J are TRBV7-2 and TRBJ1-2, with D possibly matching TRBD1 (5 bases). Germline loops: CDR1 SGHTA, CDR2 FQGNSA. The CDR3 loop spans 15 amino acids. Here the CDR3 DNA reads TGTGCCAGCAGCTTATCGACCGGGACTAACTATGGCTACCCCTTC. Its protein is CASSLSTGTNYGYPF. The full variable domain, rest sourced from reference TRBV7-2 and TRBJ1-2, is GAGVSQSPSNKVTEKGKDVELRCDPISGHTALYWYRQSLGQGLEFLIYFQGNSAPDKSGLPSDRFSAERTGGSVSTLTIQRTQQEDSAVYLCASSLSTGTNYGYPFGSGTRLTVV.

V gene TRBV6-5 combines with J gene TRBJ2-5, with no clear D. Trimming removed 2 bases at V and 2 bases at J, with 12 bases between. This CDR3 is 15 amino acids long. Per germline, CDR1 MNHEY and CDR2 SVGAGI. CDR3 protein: CASSYDGFGQETQYF. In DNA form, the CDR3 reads TGTGCCAGCAGTTACGACGGCTTCGGGCAAGAGACCCAGTACTTC.

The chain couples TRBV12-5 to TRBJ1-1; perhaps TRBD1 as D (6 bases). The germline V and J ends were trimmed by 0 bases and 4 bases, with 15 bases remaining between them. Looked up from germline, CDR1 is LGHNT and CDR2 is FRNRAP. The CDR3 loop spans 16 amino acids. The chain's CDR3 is CASGLVPGGSSTEAFF. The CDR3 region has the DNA TGTGCTAGTGGTTTGGTCCCGGGGGGCTCGAGCACTGAAGCTTTCTTT.

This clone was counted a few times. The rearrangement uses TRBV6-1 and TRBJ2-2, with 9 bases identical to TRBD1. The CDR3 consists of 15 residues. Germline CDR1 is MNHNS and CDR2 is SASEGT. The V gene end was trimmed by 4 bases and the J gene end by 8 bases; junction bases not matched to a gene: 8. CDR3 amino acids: CASSARDRAGGELFF. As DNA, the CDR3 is TGTGCCAGCAGTGCCCGGGACAGGGCCGGGGGGGAGCTGTTTTTT.

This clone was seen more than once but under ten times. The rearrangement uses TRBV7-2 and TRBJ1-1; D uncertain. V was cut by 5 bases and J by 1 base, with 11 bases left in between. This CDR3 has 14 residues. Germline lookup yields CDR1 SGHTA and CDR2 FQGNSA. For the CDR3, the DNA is TGTGCCAGCAGCCGACTTCAAAAGAACACTGAAGCTTTCTTT. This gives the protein CASSRLQKNTEAFF.

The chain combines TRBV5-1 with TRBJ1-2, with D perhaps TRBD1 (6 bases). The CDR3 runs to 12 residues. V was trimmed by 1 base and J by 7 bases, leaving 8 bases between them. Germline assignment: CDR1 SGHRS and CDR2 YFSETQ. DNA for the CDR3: TGCGCCAGCAGCTTGACAGGGTTTGGCTACACCTTC. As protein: CASSLTGFGYTF.

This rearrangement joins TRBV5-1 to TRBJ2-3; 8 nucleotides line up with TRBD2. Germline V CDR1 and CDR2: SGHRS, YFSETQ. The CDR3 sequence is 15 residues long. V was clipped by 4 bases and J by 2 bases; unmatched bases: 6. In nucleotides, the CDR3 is TGCGCCAGCAGCCTCCAAGGACTAGCCACAGATACGCAGTATTTT. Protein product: CASSLQGLATDTQYF. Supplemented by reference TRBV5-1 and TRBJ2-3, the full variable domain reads KAGVTQTPRYLIKTRGQQVTLSCSPISGHRSVSWYQQTPGQGLQFLFEYFSETQRNKGNFPGRFSGRQFSNSRSEMNVSTLELGDSALYLCASSLQGLATDTQYFGPGTRLTVL.

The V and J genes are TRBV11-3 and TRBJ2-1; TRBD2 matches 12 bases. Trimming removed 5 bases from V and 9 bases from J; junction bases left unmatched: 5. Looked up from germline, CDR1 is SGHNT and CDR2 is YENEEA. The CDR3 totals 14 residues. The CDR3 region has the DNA TGTGCCAGCAGCGTACTAGCGGGGGGATCTGAGCAGTTCTTC. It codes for CASSVLAGGSEQFF. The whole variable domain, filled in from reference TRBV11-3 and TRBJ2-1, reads EAGVVQSPRYKIIEKKQPVAFWCNPISGHNTLYWYLQNLGQGPELLIRYENEEAVDDSQLPKDRFSAERLKGVDSTLKIQPAELGDSAVYLCASSVLAGGSEQFFGPGTRLTVL.

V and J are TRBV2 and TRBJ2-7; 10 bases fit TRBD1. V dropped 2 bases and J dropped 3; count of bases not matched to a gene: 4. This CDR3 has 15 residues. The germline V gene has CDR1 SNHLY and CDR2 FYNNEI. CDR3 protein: CASSESRTGGYEQYF. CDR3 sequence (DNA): TGTGCCAGCAGTGAAAGCAGGACAGGGGGCTACGAGCAGTACTTC.

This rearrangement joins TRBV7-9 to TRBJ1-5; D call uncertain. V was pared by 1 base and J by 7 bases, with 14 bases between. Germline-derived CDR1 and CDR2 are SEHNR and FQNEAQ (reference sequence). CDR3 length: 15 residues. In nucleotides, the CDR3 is TGTGCCAGCAGCTTAGGTCTGGGTTTGGAGCAGCCCCAGCATTTT. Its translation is CASSLGLGLEQPQHF.